Sequencing of this T cell receptor (beta chain) was carried out in a study of T cell repertoires in cytomegalovirus infection. Whole-study context: Both CMV infection and a matching HLA type were indicated by public TCR beta signatures.

There are a few counts of this clonotype. As yet, its antigen is unknown. Findings of the study overall: Identification of carriers of CMV plus the relevant HLA was achieved through cumulative public TCR beta family frequency. In two of eight donors, the top clonotype was HLA-C-restricted CMV-specific.

TCRdb analysed the reads with MiXCR anew, one entry per CDR3 protein. Here the sample spans around 350,000 distinct CDR3 sequences, 15% to 20% being singletons. Looked up from germline, CDR1 is MNHNY and CDR2 is SVGAGI (reference sequence). V dropped 7 bases and J dropped 4; count of bases not matched to a gene: 5. This CDR3 spans 14 amino acids. Source material: PBMCs. This chain connects TRBV6-6 to TRBJ2-2; TRBD2 matches 8 bases. The receptor's source is a human donor in good health (CMV status not recorded). Some clones in this sample may be carry-over from other donors' samples. This CDR3 is CASMAGGSTGELFF. The CDR3 nucleotides are TGTGCCAGCATGGCGGGAGGTAGCACCGGGGAGCTGTTTTTT.